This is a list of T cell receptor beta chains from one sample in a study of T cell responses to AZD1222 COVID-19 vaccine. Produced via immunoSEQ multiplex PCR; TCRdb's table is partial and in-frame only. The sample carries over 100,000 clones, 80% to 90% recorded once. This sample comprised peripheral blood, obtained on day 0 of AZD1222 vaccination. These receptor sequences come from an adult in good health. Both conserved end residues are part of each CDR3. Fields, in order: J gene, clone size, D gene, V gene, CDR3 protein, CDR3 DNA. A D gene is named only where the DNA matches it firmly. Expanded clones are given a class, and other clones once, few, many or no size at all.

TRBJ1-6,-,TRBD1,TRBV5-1,CASSPRDRGTVYSPLHF,TGCGCCAGCAGCCCCCGGGACAGGGGTACGGTTTATTCACCCCTCCACTTT
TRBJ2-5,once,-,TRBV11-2,CASSWWAGAAAVETQYF,TGTGCCAGCAGCTGGTGGGCGGGGGCGGCGGCTGTAGAGACCCAGTACTTC
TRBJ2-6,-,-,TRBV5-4,CASSPGTGANVLTF,TGTGCCAGCAGCCCCGGGACCGGGGCCAACGTCCTGACTTTC
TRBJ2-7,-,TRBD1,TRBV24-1,CATSHRDRGLHEQYF,TGTGCCACATCCCACCGGGACAGGGGGCTACACGAGCAGTACTTC
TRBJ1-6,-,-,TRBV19,CASRGFGGSPLHF,TGTGCCAGTCGGGGGTTCGGTGGGTCACCCCTCCACTTT
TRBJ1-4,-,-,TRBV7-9,CASSLGAGKHSEKLFF,TGTGCCAGCAGCTTAGGGGCAGGGAAGCATTCAGAAAAACTGTTTTTT
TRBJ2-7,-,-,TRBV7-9,CASTPNSGYEQYF,TGTGCCAGCACCCCAAACTCAGGATACGAGCAGTACTTC
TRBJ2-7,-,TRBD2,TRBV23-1,CASSQAKRGLSYEQYF,TGCGCCAGCAGTCAAGCGAAGCGGGGGCTCTCCTACGAGCAGTACTTC
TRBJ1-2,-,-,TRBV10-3,CAITTDGGANYGYTF,TGTGCCATCACTACGGACGGAGGAGCTAACTATGGCTACACCTTC
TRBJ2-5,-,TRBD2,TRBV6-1,CASSEVPGGGKETQYF,TGTGCCAGCAGTGAAGTCCCCGGGGGGGGGAAGGAGACCCAGTACTTC
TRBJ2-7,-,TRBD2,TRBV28,CASSVTSGGRNEQYF,TGTGCCAGCAGTGTAACTAGCGGGGGTAGGAACGAGCAGTACTTC
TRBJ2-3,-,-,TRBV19,CASSNESSQYF,TGTGCCAGTAGTAACGAATCGTCGCAGTATTTT
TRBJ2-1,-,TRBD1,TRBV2,CASRGDSNEQFF,TGTGCCAGCAGAGGGGACAGTAATGAGCAGTTCTTC
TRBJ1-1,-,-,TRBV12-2,CASRLLVSEAFF,TGTGCAAGTCGCTTATTGGTCTCTGAAGCTTTCTTT
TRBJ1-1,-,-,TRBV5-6,CASHIPGTEAFF,TGTGCCAGCCACATACCGGGAACTGAAGCTTTCTTT
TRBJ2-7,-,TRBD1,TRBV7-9,CASSGRTGQGSYEQYF,TGTGCCAGCAGCGGTAGAACGGGACAGGGGTCCTACGAGCAGTACTTC
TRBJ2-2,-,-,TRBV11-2,CASSLTPTGELFF,TGTGCCAGCAGCTTAACCCCCACCGGGGAGCTGTTTTTT
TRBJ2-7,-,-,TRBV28,CASSYTGEQYF,TGTGCCAGCAGTTACACTGGGGAGCAGTACTTC
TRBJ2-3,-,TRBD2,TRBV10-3,CATRTSGDTDTQYF,TGTGCCACCCGGACTAGCGGGGACACAGATACGCAGTATTTT
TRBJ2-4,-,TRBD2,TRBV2,CASSDTGTTQDIQYF,TGTGCCAGCAGCGATACTGGGACTACGCAAGACATTCAGTACTTC
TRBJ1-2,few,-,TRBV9,CASSGTTNYGYTF,TGTGCCAGCAGCGGGACCACTAACTATGGCTACACCTTC
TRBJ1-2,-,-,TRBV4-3,CASSRAAGDNYGYTF,TGCGCCAGCAGCCGGGCAGCCGGGGATAACTATGGCTACACCTTC
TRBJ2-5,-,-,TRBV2,CASGVGQGVAETQYF,TGTGCCAGTGGGGTTGGGCAGGGAGTAGCGGAGACCCAGTACTTC
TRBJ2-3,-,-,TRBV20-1,CSATGTDTQYF,TGCAGTGCTACGGGCACAGATACGCAGTATTTT
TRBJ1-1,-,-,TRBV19,CASSIGGAVTEAFF,TGTGCCAGTAGTATAGGGGGGGCGGTGACTGAAGCTTTCTTT
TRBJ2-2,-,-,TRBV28,CASSFSGGGGELFF,TGTGCCAGCAGTTTCTCTGGAGGGGGCGGGGAGCTGTTTTTT
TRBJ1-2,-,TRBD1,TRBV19,CASSIMRDSGYTF,TGTGCCAGTAGTATAATGAGGGACAGTGGCTACACCTTC
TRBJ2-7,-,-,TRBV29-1,CSVRGVEQYF,TGCAGCGTCAGAGGGGTCGAGCAGTACTTC
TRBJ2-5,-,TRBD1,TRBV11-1,CASSFRVRGSQETQYF,TGTGCCAGCAGCTTCCGGGTCAGGGGGTCCCAAGAGACCCAGTACTTC
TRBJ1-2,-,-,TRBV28,CASSLTGYYYGYTF,TGTGCCAGCAGTTTAACGGGGTACTACTATGGCTACACCTTC
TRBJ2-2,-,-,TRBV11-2,CASSFGGFGGELFF,TGTGCCAGCAGCTTTGGAGGTTTTGGCGGGGAGCTGTTTTTT
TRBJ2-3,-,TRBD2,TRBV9,CASSVAAGGSTDTQYF,TGTGCCAGCAGCGTAGCGGCGGGGGGGAGCACAGATACGCAGTATTTT
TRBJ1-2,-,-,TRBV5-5,CASSLVPTANYGYTF,TGTGCCAGCAGCTTGGTGCCAACAGCCAACTATGGCTACACCTTC